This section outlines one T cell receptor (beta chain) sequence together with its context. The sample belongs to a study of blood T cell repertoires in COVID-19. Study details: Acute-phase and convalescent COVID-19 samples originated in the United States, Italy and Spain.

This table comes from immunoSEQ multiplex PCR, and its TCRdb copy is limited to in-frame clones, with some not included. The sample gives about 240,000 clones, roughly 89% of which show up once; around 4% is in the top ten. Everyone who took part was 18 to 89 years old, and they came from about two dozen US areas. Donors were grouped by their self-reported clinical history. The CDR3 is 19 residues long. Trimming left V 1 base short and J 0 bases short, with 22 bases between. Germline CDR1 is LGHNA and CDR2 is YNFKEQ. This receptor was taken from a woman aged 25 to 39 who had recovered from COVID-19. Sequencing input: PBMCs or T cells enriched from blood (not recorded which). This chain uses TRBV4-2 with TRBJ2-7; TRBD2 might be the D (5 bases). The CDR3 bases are TGTGCCAGCAGCCAAGTTAGGATGCCCGGGGTCCCCTTCTCCTACGAGCAGTACTTC. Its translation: CASSQVRMPGVPFSYEQYF.